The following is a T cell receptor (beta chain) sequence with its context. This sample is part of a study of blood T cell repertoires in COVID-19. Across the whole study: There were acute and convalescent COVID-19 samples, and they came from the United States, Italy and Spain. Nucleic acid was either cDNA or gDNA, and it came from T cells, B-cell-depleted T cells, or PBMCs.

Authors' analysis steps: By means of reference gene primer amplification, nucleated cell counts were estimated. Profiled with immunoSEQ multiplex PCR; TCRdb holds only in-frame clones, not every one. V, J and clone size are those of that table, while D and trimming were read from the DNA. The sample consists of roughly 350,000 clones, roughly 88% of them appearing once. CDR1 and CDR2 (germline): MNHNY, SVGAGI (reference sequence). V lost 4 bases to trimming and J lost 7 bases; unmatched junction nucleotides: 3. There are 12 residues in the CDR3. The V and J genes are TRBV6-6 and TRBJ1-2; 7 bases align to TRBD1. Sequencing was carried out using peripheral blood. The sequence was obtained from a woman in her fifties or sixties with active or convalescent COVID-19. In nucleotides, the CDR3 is TGTGCCAGCAGTTCCTACAGGGGTGGCTACACCTTC. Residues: CASSSYRGGYTF.